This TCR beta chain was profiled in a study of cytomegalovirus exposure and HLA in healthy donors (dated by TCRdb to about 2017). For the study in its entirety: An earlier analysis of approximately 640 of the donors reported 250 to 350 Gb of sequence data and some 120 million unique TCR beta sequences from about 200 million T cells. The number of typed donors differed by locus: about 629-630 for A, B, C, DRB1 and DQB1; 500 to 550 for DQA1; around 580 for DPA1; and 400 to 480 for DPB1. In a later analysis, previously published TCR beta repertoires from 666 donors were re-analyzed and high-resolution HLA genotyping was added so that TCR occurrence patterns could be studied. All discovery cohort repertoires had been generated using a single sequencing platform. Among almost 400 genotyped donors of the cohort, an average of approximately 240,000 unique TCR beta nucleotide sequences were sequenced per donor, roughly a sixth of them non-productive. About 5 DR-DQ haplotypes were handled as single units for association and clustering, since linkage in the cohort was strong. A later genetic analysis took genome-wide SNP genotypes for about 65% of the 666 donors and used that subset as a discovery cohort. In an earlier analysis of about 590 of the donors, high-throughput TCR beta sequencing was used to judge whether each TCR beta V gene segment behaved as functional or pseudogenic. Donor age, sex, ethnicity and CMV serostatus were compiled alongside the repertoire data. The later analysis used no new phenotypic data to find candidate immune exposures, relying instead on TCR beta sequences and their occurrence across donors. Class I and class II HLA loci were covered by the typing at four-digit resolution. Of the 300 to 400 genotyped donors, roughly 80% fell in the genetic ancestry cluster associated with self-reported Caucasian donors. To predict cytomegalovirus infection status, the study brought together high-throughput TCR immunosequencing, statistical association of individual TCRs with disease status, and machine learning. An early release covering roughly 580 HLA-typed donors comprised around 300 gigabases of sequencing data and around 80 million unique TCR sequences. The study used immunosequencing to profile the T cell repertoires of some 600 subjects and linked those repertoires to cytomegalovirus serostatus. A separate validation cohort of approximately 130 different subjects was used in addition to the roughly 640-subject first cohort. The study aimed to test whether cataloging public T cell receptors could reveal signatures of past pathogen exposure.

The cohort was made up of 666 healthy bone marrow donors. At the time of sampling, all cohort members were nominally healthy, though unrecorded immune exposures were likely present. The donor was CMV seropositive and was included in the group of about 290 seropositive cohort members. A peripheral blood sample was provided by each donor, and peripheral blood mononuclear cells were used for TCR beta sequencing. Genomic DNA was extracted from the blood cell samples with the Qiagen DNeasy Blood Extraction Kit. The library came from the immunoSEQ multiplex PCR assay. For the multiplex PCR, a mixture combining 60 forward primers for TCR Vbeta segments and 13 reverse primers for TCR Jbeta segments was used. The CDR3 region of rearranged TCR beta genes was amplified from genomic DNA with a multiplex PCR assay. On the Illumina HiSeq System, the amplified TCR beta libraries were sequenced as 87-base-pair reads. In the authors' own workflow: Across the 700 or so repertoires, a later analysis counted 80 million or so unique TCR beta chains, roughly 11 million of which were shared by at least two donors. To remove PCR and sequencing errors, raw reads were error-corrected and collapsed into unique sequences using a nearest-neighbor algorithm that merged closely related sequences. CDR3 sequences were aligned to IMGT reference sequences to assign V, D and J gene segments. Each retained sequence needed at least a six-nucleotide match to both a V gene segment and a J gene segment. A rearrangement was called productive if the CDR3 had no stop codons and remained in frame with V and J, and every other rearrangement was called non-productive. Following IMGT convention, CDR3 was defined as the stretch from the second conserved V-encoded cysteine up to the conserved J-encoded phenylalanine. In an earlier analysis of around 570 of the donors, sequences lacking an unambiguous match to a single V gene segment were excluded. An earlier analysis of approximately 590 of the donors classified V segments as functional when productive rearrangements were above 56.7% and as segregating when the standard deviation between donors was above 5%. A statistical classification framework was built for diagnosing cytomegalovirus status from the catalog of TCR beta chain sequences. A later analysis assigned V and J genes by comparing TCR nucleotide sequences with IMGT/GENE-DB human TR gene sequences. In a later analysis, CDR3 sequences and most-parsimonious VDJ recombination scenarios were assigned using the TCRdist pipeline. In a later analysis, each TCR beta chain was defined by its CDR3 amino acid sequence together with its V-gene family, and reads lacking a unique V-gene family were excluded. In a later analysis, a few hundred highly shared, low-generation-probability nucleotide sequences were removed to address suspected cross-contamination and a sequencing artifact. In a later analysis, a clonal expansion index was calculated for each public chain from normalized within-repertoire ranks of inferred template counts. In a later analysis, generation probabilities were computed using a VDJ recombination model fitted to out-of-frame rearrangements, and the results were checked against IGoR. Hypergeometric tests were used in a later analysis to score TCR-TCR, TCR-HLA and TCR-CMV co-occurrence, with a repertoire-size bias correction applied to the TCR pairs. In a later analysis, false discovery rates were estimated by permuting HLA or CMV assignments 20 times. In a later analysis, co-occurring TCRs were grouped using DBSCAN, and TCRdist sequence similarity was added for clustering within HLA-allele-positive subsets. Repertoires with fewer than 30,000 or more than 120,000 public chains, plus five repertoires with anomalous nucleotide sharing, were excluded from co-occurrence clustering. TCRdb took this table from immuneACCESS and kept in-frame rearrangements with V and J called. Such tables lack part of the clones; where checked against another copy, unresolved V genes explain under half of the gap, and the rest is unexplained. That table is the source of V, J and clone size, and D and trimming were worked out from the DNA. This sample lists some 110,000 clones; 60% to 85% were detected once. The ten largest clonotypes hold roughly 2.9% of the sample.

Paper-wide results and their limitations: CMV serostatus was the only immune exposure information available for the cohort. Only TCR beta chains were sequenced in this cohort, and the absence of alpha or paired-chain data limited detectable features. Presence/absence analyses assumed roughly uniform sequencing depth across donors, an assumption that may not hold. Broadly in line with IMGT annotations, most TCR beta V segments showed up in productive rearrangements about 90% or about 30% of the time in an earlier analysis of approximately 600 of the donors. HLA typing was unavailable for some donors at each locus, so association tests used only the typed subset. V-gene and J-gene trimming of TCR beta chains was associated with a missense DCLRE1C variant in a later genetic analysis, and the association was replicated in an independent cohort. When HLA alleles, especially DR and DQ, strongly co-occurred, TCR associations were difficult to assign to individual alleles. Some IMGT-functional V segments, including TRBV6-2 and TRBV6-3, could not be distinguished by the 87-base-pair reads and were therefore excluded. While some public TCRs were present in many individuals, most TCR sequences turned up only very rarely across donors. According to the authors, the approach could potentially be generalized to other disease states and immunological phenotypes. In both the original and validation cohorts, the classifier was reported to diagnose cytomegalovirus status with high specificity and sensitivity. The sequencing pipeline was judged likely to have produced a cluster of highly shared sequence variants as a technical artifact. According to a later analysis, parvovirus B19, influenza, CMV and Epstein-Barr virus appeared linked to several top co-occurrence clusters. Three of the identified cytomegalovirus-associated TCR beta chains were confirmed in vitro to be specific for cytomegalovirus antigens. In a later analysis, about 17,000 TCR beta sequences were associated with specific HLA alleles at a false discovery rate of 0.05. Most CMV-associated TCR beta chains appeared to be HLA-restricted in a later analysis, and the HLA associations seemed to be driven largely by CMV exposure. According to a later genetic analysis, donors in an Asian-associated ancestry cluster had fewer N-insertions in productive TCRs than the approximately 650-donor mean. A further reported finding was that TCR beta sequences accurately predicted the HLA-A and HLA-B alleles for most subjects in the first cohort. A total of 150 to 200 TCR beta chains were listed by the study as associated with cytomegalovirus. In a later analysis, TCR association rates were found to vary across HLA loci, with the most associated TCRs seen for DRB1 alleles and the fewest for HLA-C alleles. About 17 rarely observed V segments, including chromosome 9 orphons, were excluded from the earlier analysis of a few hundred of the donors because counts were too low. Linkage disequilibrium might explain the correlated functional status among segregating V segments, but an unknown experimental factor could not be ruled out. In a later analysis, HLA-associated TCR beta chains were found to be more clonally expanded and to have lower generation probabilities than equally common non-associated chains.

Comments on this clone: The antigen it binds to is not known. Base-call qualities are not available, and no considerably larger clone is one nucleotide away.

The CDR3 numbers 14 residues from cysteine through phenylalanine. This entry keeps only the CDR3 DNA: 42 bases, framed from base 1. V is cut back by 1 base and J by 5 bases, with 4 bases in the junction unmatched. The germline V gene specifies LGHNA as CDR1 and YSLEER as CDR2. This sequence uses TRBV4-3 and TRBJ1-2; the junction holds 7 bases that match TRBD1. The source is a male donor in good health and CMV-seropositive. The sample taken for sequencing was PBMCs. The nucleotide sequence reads TGCGCCAGCAGCCAAGGAGGGGGCGGGTATGGCTACACCTTC. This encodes CASSQGGGGYGYTF.